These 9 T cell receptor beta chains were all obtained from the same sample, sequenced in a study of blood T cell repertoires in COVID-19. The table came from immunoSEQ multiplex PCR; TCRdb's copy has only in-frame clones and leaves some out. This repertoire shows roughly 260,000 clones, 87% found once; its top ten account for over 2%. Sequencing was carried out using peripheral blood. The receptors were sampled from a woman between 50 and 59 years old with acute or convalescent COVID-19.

CDR3 residues: CATSKRSGKDEQYF. The CDR3 region has the DNA TGTGCCACCAGCAAGCGTAGCGGGAAGGACGAGCAGTACTTC. This chain connects TRBV15 to TRBJ2-7; 8 bases match TRBD2. The CDR3 covers 14 residues. The trim removed 4 bases at V and 5 bases at J, leaving 7 bases unmatched. Germline assignment: CDR1 LNHNV and CDR2 YYDKDF (reference sequence).

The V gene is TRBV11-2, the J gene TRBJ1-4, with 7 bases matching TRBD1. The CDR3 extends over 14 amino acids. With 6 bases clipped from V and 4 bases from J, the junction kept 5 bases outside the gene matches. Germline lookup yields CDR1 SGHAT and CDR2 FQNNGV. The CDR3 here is CASRWGQSNEKLFF. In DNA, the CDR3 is TGTGCCAGCAGGTGGGGACAGAGTAATGAAAAACTGTTTTTT.

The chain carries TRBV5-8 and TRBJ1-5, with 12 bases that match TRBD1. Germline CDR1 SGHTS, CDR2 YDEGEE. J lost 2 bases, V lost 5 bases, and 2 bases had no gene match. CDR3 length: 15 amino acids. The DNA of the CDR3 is TGTGCCAGCAGGGGACAGGGGGCCGGCAATCAGCCCCAGCATTTT. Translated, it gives CASRGQGAGNQPQHF.

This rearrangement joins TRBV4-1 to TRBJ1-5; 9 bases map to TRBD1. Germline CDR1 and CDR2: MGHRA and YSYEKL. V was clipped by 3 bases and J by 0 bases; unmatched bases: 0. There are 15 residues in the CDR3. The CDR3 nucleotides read TGCGCCAGCAGCCAGGGACAGGGTAGCAATCAGCCCCAGCATTTT. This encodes CASSQGQGSNQPQHF.

The CDR3 sequence: CSVLQGTYEQYF. The CDR3 DNA reads as TGCAGCGTTCTACAGGGGACCTACGAGCAGTACTTC. The chain links TRBV29-1 to TRBJ2-7; TRBD1 agrees at 7 bases. Germline CDR1 is SQVTM and CDR2 is ANQGSEA. The CDR3 is made up of 12 amino acids. The J segment lost 2 bases and the V segment lost 5 bases, leaving 3 bases of the junction unmatched.

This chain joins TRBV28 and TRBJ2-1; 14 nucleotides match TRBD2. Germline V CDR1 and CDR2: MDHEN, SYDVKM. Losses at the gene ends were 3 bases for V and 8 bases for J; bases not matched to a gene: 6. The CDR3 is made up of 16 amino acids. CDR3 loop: CASSFPGLAGEDEQFF. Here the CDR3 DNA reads TGTGCCAGCAGTTTTCCGGGACTAGCGGGAGAAGATGAGCAGTTCTTC.

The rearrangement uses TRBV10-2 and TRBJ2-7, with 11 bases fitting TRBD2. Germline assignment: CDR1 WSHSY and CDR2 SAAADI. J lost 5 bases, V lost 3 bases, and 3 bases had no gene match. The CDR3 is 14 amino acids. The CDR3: CASSELGLADEQYF. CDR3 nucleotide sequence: TGCGCCAGCAGTGAATTGGGACTAGCGGACGAGCAGTACTTC.

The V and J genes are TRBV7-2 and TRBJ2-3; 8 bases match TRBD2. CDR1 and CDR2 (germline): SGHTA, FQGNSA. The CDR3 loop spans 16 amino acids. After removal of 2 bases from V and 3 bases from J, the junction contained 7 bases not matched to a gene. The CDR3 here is CASSLYGGRSTDTQYF. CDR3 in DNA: TGTGCCAGCAGCTTATACGGCGGGAGGTCAACAGATACGCAGTATTTT.

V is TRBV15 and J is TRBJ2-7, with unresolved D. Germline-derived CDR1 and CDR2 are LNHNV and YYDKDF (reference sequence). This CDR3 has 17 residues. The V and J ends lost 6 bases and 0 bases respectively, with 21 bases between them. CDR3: CATRDYRGSLSSYEQYF. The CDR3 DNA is TGTGCCACCAGGGATTATAGAGGAAGTCTATCCTCCTACGAGCAGTACTTC.